The sequence of this T cell receptor (beta chain) was determined in a study of cytomegalovirus exposure and HLA in healthy donors. Study-level information: Sequencing of roughly 180 million T cells in an earlier analysis found around 100 million unique TCR beta sequences. Study-level points and caveats: The likely origin of a cluster of highly shared sequence variants was a sequencing artifact. A few CMV-associated chains proved CMV antigen-specific in vitro.

The CDR3 runs to 15 residues. Germline loops: CDR1 SGHAT, CDR2 FQNNGV. Trimming left V 5 bases short and J 7 bases short, with 20 bases between. In regard to this clone: What it binds is not known.

Amplification used 60 Vbeta primers and 13 Jbeta primers. Data came from immunoSEQ multiplex PCR; TCRdb stores just in-frame clones and leaves some out. This specimen shows 130,000 or so clones; the ten leading clones hold roughly 1.6%. The sequence derives from a woman in her thirties or forties in good health and CMV-seronegative. Sequenced input: PBMCs. The chain recombines TRBV11-2 with TRBJ1-1; D is uncertain. The CDR3 coding sequence is TGTGCCAGCAGCCCTAACCGTTATGGACTCCTTGAAGCTTTCTTT. Amino acid sequence: CASSPNRYGLLEAFF.